These 5 T cell receptor beta chains were sequenced from one sample in a study of vaccination effects on CD4 cells after COVID-19. Some clones are missing from TCRdb's copy, which holds only in-frame ones; the method was immunoSEQ multiplex PCR. The sample lists some 68,000 clones, 80% occurring once. Their specific antigens are unknown. Antigen-specific CD4+ T cells were first expanded with viral peptide pools by the ViraFEST assay and only then sequenced. It was after nine to ten days of culture that CD4+ T cells were isolated. Nobody among the vaccine recipients had prior SARS-CoV-2 infection (nucleocapsid antibodies were negative). Sequencing used CD4+ T cells from PBMCs cultured with SARS-CoV-2 spike peptides, obtained before COVID-19 vaccination. Source of these receptors: a human donor who received a COVID-19 vaccine.

The rearrangement uses TRBV7-9 and TRBJ2-5; 7 positions agree with TRBD2. Losses at the gene ends were 5 bases for V and 2 bases for J; bases not matched to a gene: 11. Germline V CDR1 and CDR2: SEHNR, FQNEAQ (reference sequence). The CDR3 runs 16 residues. For the CDR3, the DNA is TGTGCCAGCAGCAACCGTGGGGGGGTCGTACAAGAGACCCAGTACTTC. This sequence encodes CASSNRGGVVQETQYF.

The genes are TRBV5-1 and TRBJ1-4; D is perhaps TRBD1 (5 bases). From germline, CDR1 is SGHRS and CDR2 YFSETQ. CDR3 size: 14 residues. V was clipped by 4 bases and J by 8 bases, with 15 bases between them. The CDR3 nucleotides read TGCGCCAGCAGCATCCGGGACCTAGGGGAAAAACTGTTTTTT. Translating it yields CASSIRDLGEKLFF.

The chain joins TRBV4-1 to TRBJ2-5; 11 positions match TRBD1. The junction had 5 bases not matched to a gene; V was cut back by 4 bases and J by 1 base. CDR1 and CDR2 (germline): MGHRA, YSYEKL. The CDR3 spans 16 residues. The chain's CDR3 is CASSRPGTGGQETQYF. The CDR3 bases are TGCGCCAGCAGCCGGCCGGGGACAGGGGGCCAAGAGACCCAGTACTTC.

The J gene is TRBJ2-1, the V gene TRBV6-1; TRBD2 aligns across 10 bases. The CDR3 runs to 16 residues. CDR1 is MNHNS, CDR2 SASEGT, per germline. The junction had 5 bases not matched to a gene; V was cut back by 2 bases and J by 4 bases. This CDR3 is CASSEQRGGIYNEQFF. The DNA of the CDR3 is TGTGCCAGCAGTGAACAGCGGGGGGGTATTTACAATGAGCAGTTCTTC.

This clone was detected a few times. V and J are TRBV2 and TRBJ2-2; D unresolved. V lost 3 bases to trimming and J lost 6 bases, with 14 bases between them. The CDR3 sequence is 15 residues long. Germline values: CDR1 SNHLY, CDR2 FYNNEI. CDR3 DNA: TGTGCCAGCAGTGAGAGTAGCAGTAGGGCCGGGGAGCTGTTTTTT. Translating it yields CASSESSSRAGELFF.